These 22 T cell receptor beta chains share one sample of origin, sequenced in a study of tumor and adjacent non-tumor tissue in lung cancer. The library came from three nested PCR rounds adapted from ARM-PCR protocols. TCRdb reanalysed the multiplex PCR reads using MiXCR and keeps one entry per CDR3 protein. Of some 97,000 distinct CDR3 sequences in the sample, around three fifths were seen once. RNA was extracted from bulk tissue without any cell sorting. Distant lung tissue was collected more than 3 cm away from the tumor edge. The specimen was distant non-tumor lung tissue. These receptors were obtained from a man aged 30 to 45 with non-small cell lung cancer.

This clonotype was recorded only once. The CDR3 does not end in the conserved phenylalanine or tryptophan, so this is likely a read error. The chain joins TRBV20-1 to TRBJ2-7; possibly TRBD2 for D (5 bases). Trimming stripped 4 bases from V and 4 bases from J, with 11 bases between. The germline V gene encodes CDR1 DFQATT and CDR2 SNEGSKA (reference sequence). The CDR3 spans 12 residues. The CDR3 here is CSANGDTYEQYS. DNA of the CDR3: TGCAGTGCTAACGGGGATACGTACGAGCAGTACTCC.

In its sample, this clonotype was seen a few times. A much larger clone sits a single nucleotide away, making a read error possible. In nucleotides, the CDR3 is TGTGCCAACAGTTTGATGGGACAGGGGGCCTATGGCTACACCTTC. This codes for CANSLMGQGAYGYTF. J is TRBJ1-2 and V is TRBV12-3 or TRBV12-4; 12 positions match TRBD1. The length of the CDR3 is 15 residues.

On this clonotype: This sequence may be a read error, since a much larger clone differs from it by one base. The chain uses TRBV20-1 and TRBJ1-1, with TRBD1 matching 7 bases. The germline gives CDR1 DFQATT, CDR2 SNEGSKA (reference sequence). V shed 6 bases and J 6 bases; nucleotides not matched to a gene: 1. This CDR3 has 10 amino acids. CDR3 in amino acids: CSADRPEAFF. The CDR3 bases are TGCAGTGCGGACAGGCCTGAAGCTTTCTTT.

As to this clonotype: An end of the junction differs from the germline gene, which may be a read error. This chain's CDR3 is CATSLVSDERLFF. The CDR3 DNA sequence: TGTGCCACCAGCTTAGTGTCCGATGAAAGACTGTTTTTT. This sequence joins TRBV11-3 and TRBJ1-4; D gene uncertain. The CDR3 is 13 residues long. Germline loops: CDR1 SGHNT, CDR2 YENEEA.

This clonotype was seen at least ten times. The chain recombines TRBV6-2 or TRBV6-3 with TRBJ2-5; no clear D. The CDR3 is 13 amino acids. V was trimmed by 1 base and J by 5 bases, leaving 8 bases between them. Germline V gene lookup returns CDR1 MNHEY and CDR2 SVGEGT. The CDR3 nucleotides are TGTGCCAGCAGTTACTGGGTAGAGGAGACCCAGTACTTC. Its protein product is CASSYWVEETQYF.

About this clonotype: The junction departs from the called germline gene at one end, perhaps through a read error. The genes are TRBV6-5 and TRBJ1-2, with TRBD1 matching 8 bases. The germline V gene has CDR1 MNHEY and CDR2 SVGAGI. CDR3 size: 16 residues. The CDR3 DNA is TGTGCCAGTAGTTACGAGCTGACAGGGGATCAAAATGGCTACACCTTC. Its protein product is CASSYELTGDQNGYTF.

The chain couples TRBV7-2 to TRBJ2-3; D gene uncertain. CDR1 SGHTA and CDR2 FQGNSA come from the germline V gene. Trimming shortened V by 1 base and J by 4 bases, and 9 bases separated the two germline ends. This CDR3 comprises 14 residues. CDR3 DNA: TGTGCCAGCAGCTTAGACCAGGTGGCAGATACGCAGTATTTT. This gives the protein CASSLDQVADTQYF.

In regard to this clonotype: This could be a read error, since a much larger clone is one nucleotide away. The chain is built from TRBV28 and TRBJ2-5; 10 bases align to TRBD2. The CDR3 totals 16 residues. The J segment lost 4 bases and the V segment lost 3 bases, leaving 8 bases of the junction unmatched. The germline gives CDR1 MDHEN, CDR2 SYDVKM. In nucleotides, the CDR3 is TGTGCCAGCAGTTTGCAACTAGCGGGGTCCGGAGAGACCCAGTACTTC. Encoded protein: CASSLQLAGSGETQYF.

This chain links TRBV7-9 with TRBJ1-5; no clear D. Germline CDR1 SEHNR, CDR2 FQNEAQ (reference sequence). The CDR3 is made up of 12 amino acids. The germline V and J ends were trimmed by 4 bases and 7 bases, with 8 bases remaining between them. The CDR3 here is CASSSQSQPQHF. CDR3 bases: TGTGCCAGCAGCTCCCAATCCCAGCCCCAGCATTTT.

As for this clonotype: This likely comes from a read error, as the CDR3 has no conserved phenylalanine or tryptophan at its end. The V and J genes are TRBV6-2 or TRBV6-3 and TRBJ2-1, with D perhaps matching TRBD2 (7 bases). This CDR3 is built from 16 residues. Germline CDR1 reads MNHEY; CDR2 reads SVGEGT. The CDR3 bases are TGTGCCAGCAGTAGGGAAGGCGGGGGCCCCTACAGTGAGCAGTTCTCC. It encodes CASSREGGGPYSEQFS.

As for this clonotype: Because the CDR3 is missing its conserved closing phenylalanine or tryptophan, this is likely a read error. V is TRBV11-2 and J is TRBJ2-3, with D possibly matching TRBD1 (6 bases). The CDR3 covers 15 residues. From germline, CDR1 is SGHAT and CDR2 FQNNGV. The V and J ends lost 5 bases and 6 bases respectively, with 18 bases between them. DNA for the CDR3: TGTGCCAGCAGCCCGGTCTGGGGGCGCGCGGATACGCAGTATTAT. Its translation: CASSPVWGRADTQYY.

Comments on this clonotype: This could be a read error, since a much larger clone is one nucleotide away. V gene TRBV7-8 combines with J gene TRBJ1-2; possible D gene TRBD1, 5 bases. The length of the CDR3 is 13 residues. The germline V gene encodes CDR1 SGHVS and CDR2 FQNEAQ. V gave up 8 bases and J gave up 3 bases, with 13 bases separating them. The CDR3 DNA sequence: TGTGCCAGCTGCCCCGGCAGGGACTATGGCTACACCTTC. This encodes CASCPGRDYGYTF.

Worth noting for this clonotype: A single base separates this from a much larger clone, so it may be a read error. CDR3 sequence reads: CASSLRLAGELLF. In DNA, the CDR3 is TGTGCCAGCAGCTTGAGGCTAGCCGGGGAGCTGTTATTT. V gene TRBV5-4 combines with J gene TRBJ2-2, with D perhaps matching TRBD2 (5 bases). The germline CDR1 and CDR2 sequences are SGHNT and YYREEE (reference sequence). This CDR3 contains 13 residues.

A few counts support this clonotype. Germline and junction disagree at one end, which may indicate a read error. V usage is TRBV6-2 or TRBV6-3 and J usage is TRBJ2-7; no firm D call. The germline V gene encodes CDR1 MNHEY and CDR2 SVGEGT. The CDR3 contains 11 residues. The CDR3 DNA reads as TGTACCAGCCAAAGCCGGTACGAGCAGTACTTC. Translated: CTSQSRYEQYF.

This rearrangement joins TRBV6-1 to TRBJ2-1, with D unresolved. Germline V gene lookup returns CDR1 MNHNS and CDR2 SASEGT. This CDR3 is 15 amino acids long. The V gene lost 2 bases and the J gene lost 6 bases, with 14 bases spanning the gap. The DNA of the CDR3 is TGTGCCAGCAGTGAAAGACAAGTCCACGGCAATGAGCAGTTCTTC. Translating gives CASSERQVHGNEQFF.

Of note for this clonotype: A much bigger clone sits one base away, suggesting this may be a read error. In nucleotides, the CDR3 is TGCAGCGCGACCCGGGACAGGGTCTACGAGCAGTACTTC. It translates to CSATRDRVYEQYF. The chain recombines TRBV29-1 with TRBJ2-7, with 9 nucleotides matching TRBD1. Germline lookup yields CDR1 SQVTM and CDR2 ANQGSEA. The length of the CDR3 is 13 residues. The J segment lost 3 bases and the V segment lost 7 bases, leaving 7 bases of the junction unmatched.

For this clonotype: The junction shows a germline mismatch at one end, possibly a read error. This rearrangement joins TRBV20-1 to TRBJ2-3; 7 bases are shared with TRBD1. The length of the CDR3 is 16 residues. Germline CDR1 DFQATT, CDR2 SNEGSKA (reference sequence). Written as DNA, the CDR3 is TGCAGTGCTTATTCCGCGTCAGGGGGAAGCACTGATACGCAGTATTTT. This codes for CSAYSASGGSTDTQYF.

Many counts were recorded for this clonotype. The V gene is TRBV10-1, the J gene TRBJ1-2; TRBD1 matches at 8 bases. The V gene's germline CDR1 is WNHNN and CDR2 SYGVQD (reference sequence). This CDR3 has 13 residues. V gave up 4 bases and J gave up 7 bases; unmatched junction bases: 5. The CDR3 loop reads CASSASGTGGYTF. The DNA for the CDR3 is TGCGCCAGCAGTGCGTCCGGGACAGGTGGCTACACCTTC.

This clonotype appeared once. One end of the junction is discordant with germline, which a read error may explain. This chain links TRBV20-1 with TRBJ1-6, with 9 bases fitting TRBD1. Germline V CDR1 and CDR2: DFQATT, SNEGSKA (reference sequence). The CDR3 runs to 16 residues. The DNA for the CDR3 is TGCAGTACTAGGACAGGGACAGGGAGGGGGTACTCACCCCTCCACTTT. Protein product: CSTRTGTGRGYSPLHF.

Note on this clonotype: The junction shows a germline mismatch at one end, possibly a read error. The chain links TRBV4-1 to TRBJ2-1; possible D gene TRBD1, 5 bases. Germline loops: CDR1 MGHRA, CDR2 YSYEKL. This CDR3 is built from 16 residues. The CDR3 sequence is CASRQGQRDSYNEQFF. The CDR3 DNA is TGCGCCAGCAGGCAAGGACAAAGGGACTCCTACAATGAGCAGTTCTTC.

This clonotype was seen a handful of times. A much larger clone is a single base away; this may be a read error. This chain connects TRBV5-4 to TRBJ2-1; D is unresolved. Germline V gene data show CDR1 as SGHNT and CDR2 as YYREEE (reference sequence). The CDR3 runs to 14 residues. Trimming left V 9 bases short and J 0 bases short, with 13 bases between. The CDR3: CAIRALGSYNEQFF. CDR3 nucleotide sequence: TGTGCCATCAGAGCTTTGGGCTCCTACAATGAGCAGTTCTTC.

About this clonotype itself: This may stem from a read error, because a much larger clone lies one nucleotide away. No conserved phenylalanine or tryptophan ends this CDR3, so it is likely a read error. This chain joins TRBV29-1 and TRBJ1-1; TRBD1 matches 11 bases. The CDR3 is made up of 14 amino acids. The germline CDR1 and CDR2 sequences are SQVTM and ANQGSEA. The V and J ends lost 6 bases and 1 base, in that order; junction bases with no gene match: 4. The CDR3 bases are TGCAGCGTGGACAGGGGGCGAGGGAACACTGAAGCTTTCTCT. Its translation: CSVDRGRGNTEAFS.